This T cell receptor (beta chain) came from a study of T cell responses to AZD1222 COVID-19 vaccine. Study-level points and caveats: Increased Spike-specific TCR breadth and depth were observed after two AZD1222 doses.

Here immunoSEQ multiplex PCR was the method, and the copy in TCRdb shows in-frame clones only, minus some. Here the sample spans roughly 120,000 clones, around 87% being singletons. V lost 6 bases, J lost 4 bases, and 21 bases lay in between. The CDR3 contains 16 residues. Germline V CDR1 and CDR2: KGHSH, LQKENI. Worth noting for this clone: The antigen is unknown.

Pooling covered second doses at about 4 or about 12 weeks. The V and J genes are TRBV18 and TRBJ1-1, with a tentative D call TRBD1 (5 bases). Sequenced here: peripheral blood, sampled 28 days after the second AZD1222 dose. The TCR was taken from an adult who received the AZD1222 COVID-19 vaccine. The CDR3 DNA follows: TGTGCCAGCTCCCCCAACAGCGGGGGTGTGGGCACTGAAGCTTTCTTT. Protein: CASSPNSGGVGTEAFF.